These 18 T cell receptor beta chains originate from one sample sequenced in a study of Graves' ophthalmopathy and Graves' hyperthyroidism. As the template, RNA transcripts were used to amplify TCR beta CDR3 regions. RT-PCR in the first round used HTBI primers; a second-round multiplex PCR followed. TCRdb re-called the multiplex PCR reads with MiXCR, one entry per CDR3 protein. This table has some 410,000 distinct CDR3 sequences, about 21% appearing once. Sequenced material: peripheral blood. These receptors all come from a woman aged 18-35 years with stable Graves' hyperthyroidism.

The DNA for the CDR3 is TGTGCCAGCAGCTCCATGGGGGGGACAGGGGTGTACCAAGAGACCCAGTACTTC. Protein product: CASSSMGGTGVYQETQYF. The V call is TRBV11-2, the J call TRBJ2-5; TRBD1 matches 10 bases. Per germline, CDR1 SGHAT and CDR2 FQNNGV. The CDR3 spans 18 residues. J gave up 0 bases and V 4 bases, and 11 bases lay outside the gene matches.

This clonotype was counted between two and nine times. The gene calls are TRBV7-8 and TRBJ1-5; D perhaps matches TRBD1 (6 bases). Germline CDR1 SGHVS, CDR2 FQNEAQ. V was shortened by 6 bases and J by 6 bases, with 18 bases between the two germline ends. The CDR3 consists of 15 residues. CDR3 sequence: CASSQRVGGGQPQHF. As DNA, the CDR3 is TGTGCCAGCAGTCAAAGGGTGGGGGGCGGTCAGCCCCAGCATTTT. Full variable domain (missing parts from reference TRBV7-8 and TRBJ1-5): GAGVSQSPRYKVAKRGQDVALRCDPISGHVSLFWYQQALGQGPEFLTYFQNEAQLDKSGLPSDRFFAERPEGSVSTLKIQRTQQEDSAVYLCASSQRVGGGQPQHFGDGTRLSIL.

Many counts were recorded for this clonotype. The chain carries TRBV19 and TRBJ1-2; 10 bases agree with TRBD1. CDR3 length: 15 amino acids. Germline assignment: CDR1 LNHDA and CDR2 SQIVND (reference sequence). Unmatched junction bases numbered 8, after V lost 6 bases and J lost 4 bases. The CDR3 DNA reads as TGTGCCAGTAGGATACTCCGGGACAGGGGCTATGGCTACACCTTC. Translated, it gives CASRILRDRGYGYTF.

This clonotype came up a few times. The chain links TRBV7-2 to TRBJ2-4, with 14 bases identical to TRBD2. The CDR3 is made up of 16 amino acids. V dropped 1 base and J dropped 6; count of bases not matched to a gene: 2. CDR1 is SGHTA and CDR2 is FQGNSA in the germline V gene. The CDR3 is CASSLGLAGGINIQYF. CDR3 sequence (DNA): TGTGCCAGCAGCTTAGGACTAGCGGGAGGGATAAACATTCAGTACTTC.

This clonotype was counted ten times or more. This sequence joins TRBV11-2 and TRBJ2-5, with D perhaps being TRBD1 or TRBD2 (6 bases each). In germline, CDR1 is SGHAT, CDR2 FQNNGV. The V end was cut by 5 bases, the J end by 4 bases, with 23 bases between. The CDR3 contains 17 residues. CDR3 residues: CASSPAGGPSSRETQYF. The CDR3 coding sequence is TGTGCCAGCAGCCCAGCCGGGGGCCCATCCTCGCGAGAGACCCAGTACTTC.

The chain is built from TRBV11-2 and TRBJ1-5; D gene uncertain. CDR1 is SGHAT and CDR2 is FQNNGV in the germline V gene. This CDR3 is 12 amino acids long. Trimming took 1 base from V and 9 from J, leaving 7 bases between them. CDR3 in amino acids: CASSLAVGPQHF. The CDR3 DNA is TGTGCCAGCAGCTTAGCAGTCGGGCCCCAGCATTTT.

This clonotype has ten or more counts. The chain combines TRBV24-1 with TRBJ2-5, with a weak D call TRBD2 (5 bases). Looked up from germline, CDR1 is KGHDR and CDR2 is SFDVKD. V dropped 3 bases and J dropped 3 bases, with 7 bases sitting between them. CDR3 size: 13 residues. The CDR3 sequence is CATSDAGEETQYF. CDR3 DNA sequence: TGTGCCACCAGTGATGCCGGGGAAGAGACCCAGTACTTC.

The gene calls are TRBV11-2 and TRBJ1-2; the D gene is possibly TRBD1 (5 bases). Germline CDR1 SGHAT, CDR2 FQNNGV. The V gene lost 3 bases and the J gene lost 9 bases, with 14 bases spanning the gap. The CDR3 is 13 residues long. The CDR3 protein is CASSFPGVKSYTF. In DNA, the CDR3 is TGTGCCAGCAGCTTTCCGGGGGTCAAAAGCTACACCTTC.

As regards this clonotype: The junction does not match germline at one end; this may be a read error. The V gene is TRBV29-1, the J gene TRBJ2-2; 7 positions agree with TRBD2. This CDR3 region has 15 residues. Germline V gene data show CDR1 as SQVTM and CDR2 as ANQGSEA. In nucleotides, the CDR3 is TGCGGCGTTGACGGAGCGGGGCAAGCCACCGGGGAGCTGTTTTTT. Its protein product is CGVDGAGQATGELFF.

The rearrangement uses TRBV6-5 and TRBJ2-5, with TRBD2 matching over 12 bases. The CDR3 is 15 amino acids. Germline CDR1 and CDR2: MNHEY and SVGAGI. Trimming took 7 bases from V and 2 from J; bases not matched to a gene: 5. CDR3: CASTTSGGPQETQYF. Here the CDR3 DNA reads TGTGCCAGCACTACTAGCGGGGGGCCTCAAGAGACCCAGTACTTC.

This chain uses TRBV5-1 with TRBJ2-4; D ambiguous. Trimming shortened V by 0 bases and J by 7 bases, and 11 bases separated the two germline ends. Germline CDR1 is SGHRS and CDR2 is YFSETQ. The CDR3 contains 14 residues. The CDR3 coding sequence is TGCGCCAGCAGCTTGGCCCTAGGCGTCAACATTCAGTACTTC. Translating it yields CASSLALGVNIQYF.

This clonotype was seen repeatedly, ten times or more. V usage is TRBV7-8 and J usage is TRBJ2-7, with 7 bases identical to TRBD2. The germline V gene encodes CDR1 SGHVS and CDR2 FQNEAQ. J gave up 4 bases and V 5 bases, and 8 bases lay outside the gene matches. CDR3 length: 14 amino acids. The DNA of the CDR3 is TGTGCCAGCAGCCACCCGGGACTACTATACGAGCAGTACTTC. This sequence encodes CASSHPGLLYEQYF.

This clonotype was counted ten times or more. The chain links TRBV4-1 to TRBJ2-5, with TRBD2 matching 12 bases. Germline CDR1 reads MGHRA; CDR2 reads YSYEKL. Unmatched junction bases numbered 5, after V lost 6 bases and J lost 3 bases. The CDR3 is 15 amino acids. DNA for the CDR3: TGCGCCAGCAGTCGTGGACTAGCGGGAAAAGAGACCCAGTACTTC. The encoded protein is CASSRGLAGKETQYF.

This clonotype was observed a few times. This chain links TRBV12-3 or TRBV12-4 with TRBJ2-2, with unresolved D. Trimming cost V 1 base and J 7 bases, with 7 bases left between them. This CDR3 is 13 amino acids long. CDR3 loop: CASSLVVNGELFF. CDR3 nucleotides: TGTGCCAGCAGTTTAGTCGTAAACGGGGAGCTGTTTTTT.

V usage is TRBV2 and J usage is TRBJ2-7; 12 bases align to TRBD1. The CDR3 covers 15 residues. Per germline, CDR1 SNHLY and CDR2 FYNNEI. Unmatched junction bases numbered 5, after V lost 4 bases and J lost 4 bases. CDR3 protein: CASSAGTGGEYEQYF. CDR3 bases: TGTGCCAGCAGTGCCGGGACAGGGGGCGAGTACGAGCAGTACTTC.

Points on this clonotype: This may be a read error: a much more frequent sequence differs by one nucleotide. This chain links TRBV10-3 with TRBJ1-2; TRBD1 matches at 9 bases. The CDR3 spans 16 residues. The trim removed 4 bases at V and 6 bases at J, leaving 12 bases unmatched. Germline values: CDR1 ENHRY, CDR2 SYGVKD. CDR3 in DNA: TGTGCCATCAGTGGGTCTACCCCGGGACAGGGTAATGGCTACACCTTC. It codes for CAISGSTPGQGNGYTF.

The chain is built from TRBV6-1 and TRBJ1-2; the D is unclear. The CDR3 contains 15 residues. In germline, CDR1 is MNHNS, CDR2 SASEGT. V was cut by 7 bases and J by 8 bases, with 23 bases left in between. The CDR3 DNA follows: TGTGCCAGCACCCCTAGTAGACCAGGCCTGGCGGGCTACACCTTC. Amino acids: CASTPSRPGLAGYTF.

The sample holds many counts of this clonotype. This chain uses TRBV28 with TRBJ1-2; the D gene is possibly TRBD1 (5 bases). The CDR3 runs 13 residues. V lost 7 bases and J lost 8, with 17 bases in between. Looked up from germline, CDR1 is MDHEN and CDR2 is SYDVKM. CDR3 nucleotides: TGTGCCAGCACCCCTGGGCAGGGCCGGGGCTACACCTTC. Translating gives CASTPGQGRGYTF.